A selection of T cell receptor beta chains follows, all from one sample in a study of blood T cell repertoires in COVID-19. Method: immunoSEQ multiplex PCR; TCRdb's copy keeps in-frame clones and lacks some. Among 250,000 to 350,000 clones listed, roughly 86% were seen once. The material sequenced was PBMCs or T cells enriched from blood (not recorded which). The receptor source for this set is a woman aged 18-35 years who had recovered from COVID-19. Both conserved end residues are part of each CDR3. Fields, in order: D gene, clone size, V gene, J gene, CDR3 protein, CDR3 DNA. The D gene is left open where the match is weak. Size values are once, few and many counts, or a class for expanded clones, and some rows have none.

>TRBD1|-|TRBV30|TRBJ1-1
CAWVGVGTAEAFF
TGTGCCTGGGTCGGCGTTGGGACAGCTGAAGCTTTCTTT
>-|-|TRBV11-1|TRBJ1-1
CASSSDRTNTEAFF
TGTGCCAGCAGCTCAGACAGAACCAACACTGAAGCTTTCTTT
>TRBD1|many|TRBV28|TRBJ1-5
CASSLFPGTGVFNNQPQHF
TGTGCCAGCAGTTTATTTCCGGGGACAGGGGTGTTTAACAATCAGCCCCAGCATTTT
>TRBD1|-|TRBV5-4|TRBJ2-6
CASTLGQFDSGANVLTF
TGTGCCAGCACCCTGGGACAGTTCGACTCTGGGGCCAACGTCCTGACTTTC
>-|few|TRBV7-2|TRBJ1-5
CASSLVGGEAPQHF
TGTGCCAGCAGCTTAGTAGGAGGGGAAGCGCCCCAGCATTTT
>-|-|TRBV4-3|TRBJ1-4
CASGDGVEKLFF
TGCGCCAGCGGCGACGGGGTCGAAAAACTGTTTTTT
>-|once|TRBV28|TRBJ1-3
CASLGNTIYF
TGTGCCAGTTTAGGAAACACCATATATTTT
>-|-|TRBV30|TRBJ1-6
CAWSTRQNSPLHF
TGTGCCTGGAGTACCCGACAGAATTCACCCCTCCACTTT
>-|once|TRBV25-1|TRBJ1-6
CASSGAGLSYNSPLHF
TGTGCCAGCAGTGGAGCAGGGCTAAGTTATAATTCACCCCTCCACTTT
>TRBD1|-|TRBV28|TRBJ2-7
CATIEGATYEQYF
TGTGCCACAATTGAGGGGGCGACCTACGAGCAGTACTTC
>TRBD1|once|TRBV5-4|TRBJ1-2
CASSSGTGRIGGYTF
TGTGCCAGCAGCTCCGGGACAGGTCGGATTGGCGGCTACACCTTC
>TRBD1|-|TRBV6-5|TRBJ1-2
CASSLGQGDEYGYTF
TGTGCCAGCAGTTTGGGACAGGGAGATGAGTATGGCTACACCTTC
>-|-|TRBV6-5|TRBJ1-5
CASTPEGEVQPQHF
TGTGCCAGCACTCCCGAAGGGGAGGTTCAGCCCCAGCATTTT
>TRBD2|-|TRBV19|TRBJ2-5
CASSIAASGEETQYF
TGTGCCAGTAGTATAGCGGCTAGCGGGGAAGAGACCCAGTACTTC
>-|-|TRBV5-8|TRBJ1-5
CASRRKGIGNQPQHF
TGTGCCAGCAGACGGAAGGGGATCGGCAATCAGCCCCAGCATTTT
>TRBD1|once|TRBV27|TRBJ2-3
CASSPTGDPTDTQYF
TGTGCCAGCAGCCCAACAGGGGACCCCACAGATACGCAGTATTTT